This T cell receptor (beta chain) was recovered during a study of shared clonotypes between healthy human individuals. This clone turned up a few times. Its target is not known. General study results and limits: Relative to memory subsets, naive subsets generally showed larger estimated richness.

The method was immunoSEQ multiplex PCR; TCRdb's version includes in-frame clones alone and lacks a portion of them. The sample consists of some 2.1 million clones, roughly 94% of them appearing once. Germline CDR1 SQVTM, CDR2 ANQGSEA. The CDR3 has 15 residues. The ends lost 7 bases at V and 2 bases at J; junction bases unmatched: 13. The naive CD8 population came from CD45RO-negative cells selected for CCR7, without terminally differentiated effector memory CD45RA+ cells. The sample taken for sequencing was naive CD8+ T cells sorted from blood. This TCR came from a man younger than 35 in good health. The chain has TRBV29-1 and TRBJ2-7; 8 nucleotides align to TRBD1. The CDR3 region is CSARAGTGGTYEQYF. CDR3 in DNA: TGCAGCGCCAGGGCGGGGACAGGAGGTACCTACGAGCAGTACTTC.